This T cell receptor beta chain was found in a study of CD8 T cells in Susac syndrome. Random hexamers were used to reverse transcribe about 0.45 to 1 ug of RNA. TCRdb used MiXCR to reprocess the immunoSEQ multiplex PCR reads, holding one entry per CDR3 protein. The sample contains about 73,000 distinct CDR3 sequences, roughly 95% of which appear only once. Isolation of CD8+ and CD4+ T cells was performed negatively, whereas enrichment of TEMRA cells was done by FACS. The CDR3 spans 14 residues. Trimming cost V 2 bases and J 7 bases, with 14 bases left between them. CDR1 SQVTM and CDR2 ANQGSEA come from the germline V gene.

The chain recombines TRBV29-1 with TRBJ1-4, with D hard to call. This clonotype originated in a human donor with multiple sclerosis. Input material: CD8+ T cells from PBMCs. The CDR3 nucleotides read TGCAGCGTTGAATTAAAGCATTCCCGTGAAAAACTGTTTTTT. It specifies CSVELKHSREKLFF.